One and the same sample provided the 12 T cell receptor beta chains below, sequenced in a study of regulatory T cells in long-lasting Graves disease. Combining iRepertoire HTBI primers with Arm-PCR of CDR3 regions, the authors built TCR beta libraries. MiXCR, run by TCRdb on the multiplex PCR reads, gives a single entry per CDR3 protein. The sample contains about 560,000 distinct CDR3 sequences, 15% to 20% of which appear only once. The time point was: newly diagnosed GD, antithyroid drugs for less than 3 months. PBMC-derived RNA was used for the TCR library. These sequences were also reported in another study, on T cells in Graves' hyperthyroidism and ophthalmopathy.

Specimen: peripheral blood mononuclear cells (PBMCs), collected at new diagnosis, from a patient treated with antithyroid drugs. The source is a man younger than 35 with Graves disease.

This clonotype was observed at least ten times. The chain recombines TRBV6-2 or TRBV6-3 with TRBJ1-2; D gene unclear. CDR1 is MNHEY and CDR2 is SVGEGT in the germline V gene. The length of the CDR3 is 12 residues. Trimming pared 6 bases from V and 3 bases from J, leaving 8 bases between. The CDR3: CASSPDYYGYTF. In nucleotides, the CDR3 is TGTGCCAGCAGCCCCGATTACTATGGCTACACCTTC.

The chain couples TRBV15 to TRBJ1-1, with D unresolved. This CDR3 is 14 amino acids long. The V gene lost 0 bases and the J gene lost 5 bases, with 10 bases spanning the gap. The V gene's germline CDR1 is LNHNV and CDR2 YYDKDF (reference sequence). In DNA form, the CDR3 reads TGTGCCACCAGCAGAGAGTCAGGAAAAACTGAAGCTTTCTTT. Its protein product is CATSRESGKTEAFF.

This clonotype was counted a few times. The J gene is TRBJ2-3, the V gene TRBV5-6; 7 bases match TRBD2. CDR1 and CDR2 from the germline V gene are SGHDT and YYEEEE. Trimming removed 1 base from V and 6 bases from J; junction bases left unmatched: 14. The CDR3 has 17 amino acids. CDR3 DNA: TGTGCCAGCAGCTTGATCTCGCGGGAGTGGGGCGCCGATACGCAGTATTTT. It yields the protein CASSLISREWGADTQYF. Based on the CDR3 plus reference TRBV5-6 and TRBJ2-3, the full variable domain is DAGVTQSPTHLIKTRGQQVTLRCSPKSGHDTVSWYQQALGQGPQFIFQYYEEEERQRGNFPDRFSGHQFPNYSSELNVNALLLGDSALYLCASSLISREWGADTQYFGPGTRLTVL.

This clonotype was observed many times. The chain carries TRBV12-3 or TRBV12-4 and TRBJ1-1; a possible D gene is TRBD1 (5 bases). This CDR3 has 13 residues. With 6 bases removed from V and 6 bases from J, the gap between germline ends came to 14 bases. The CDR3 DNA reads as TGTGCCAGCAGCCTCGGTGGGGGTCCTGAAGCTTTCTTT. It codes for CASSLGGGPEAFF.

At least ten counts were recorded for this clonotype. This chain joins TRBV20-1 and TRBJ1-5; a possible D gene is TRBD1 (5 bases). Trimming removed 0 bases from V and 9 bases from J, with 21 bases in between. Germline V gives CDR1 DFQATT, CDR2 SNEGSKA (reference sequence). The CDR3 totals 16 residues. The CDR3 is CSARDPLVRGNMPQHF. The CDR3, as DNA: TGCAGTGCTAGAGATCCCCTGGTAAGGGGCAACATGCCCCAGCATTTT.

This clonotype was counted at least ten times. The CDR3 region is CASGGMRPDTQYF. The CDR3 DNA reads TGTGCCAGCGGGGGGATGCGCCCAGATACGCAGTATTTT. The chain employs TRBV2 and TRBJ2-3; TRBD2 is a possible D gene (6 bases). The CDR3 loop spans 13 amino acids. CDR1 and CDR2 (germline): SNHLY, FYNNEI. Between the trimmed V and J ends, which lost 8 bases and 4 bases, there was a span of 13 bases.

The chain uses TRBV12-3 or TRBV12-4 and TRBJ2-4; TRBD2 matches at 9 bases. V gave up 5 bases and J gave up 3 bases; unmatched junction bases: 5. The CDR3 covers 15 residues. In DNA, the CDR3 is TGTGCCAGCAGTCCCCATAGCGGGGGCAAAAACATTCAGTACTTC. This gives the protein CASSPHSGGKNIQYF.

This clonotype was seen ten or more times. The CDR3 region is CASSLARRGNEQFF. The CDR3 region has the DNA TGCGCCAGCAGCTTGGCCCGTCGTGGCAATGAGCAGTTCTTC. The rearrangement joins TRBV5-1 to TRBJ2-1; D ambiguous. Germline V gene lookup returns CDR1 SGHRS and CDR2 YFSETQ. Between the trimmed V and J ends, which lost 0 bases and 6 bases, there was a span of 10 bases. The CDR3 has 14 amino acids.

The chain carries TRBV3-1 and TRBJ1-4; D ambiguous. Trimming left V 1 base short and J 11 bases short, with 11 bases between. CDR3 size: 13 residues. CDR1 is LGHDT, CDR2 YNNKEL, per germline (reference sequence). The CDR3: CASSQARLGKLFF. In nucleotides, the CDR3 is TGTGCCAGCAGCCAAGCCAGGCTCGGGAAACTGTTTTTT.

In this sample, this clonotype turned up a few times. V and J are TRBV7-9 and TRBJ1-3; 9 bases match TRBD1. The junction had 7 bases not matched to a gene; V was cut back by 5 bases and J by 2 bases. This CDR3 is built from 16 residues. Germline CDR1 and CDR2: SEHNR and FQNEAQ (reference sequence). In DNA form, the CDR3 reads TGTGCCAGCAGCAGAAGAACAGGGGGCACTGGAAACACCATATATTTT. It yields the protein CASSRRTGGTGNTIYF.

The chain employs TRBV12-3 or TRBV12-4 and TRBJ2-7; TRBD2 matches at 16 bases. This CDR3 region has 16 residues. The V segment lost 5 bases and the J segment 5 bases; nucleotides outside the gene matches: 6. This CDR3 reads CASSGTSGRALDEQYF. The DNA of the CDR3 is TGTGCCAGCAGTGGGACTAGCGGGAGGGCCCTCGACGAGCAGTACTTC.

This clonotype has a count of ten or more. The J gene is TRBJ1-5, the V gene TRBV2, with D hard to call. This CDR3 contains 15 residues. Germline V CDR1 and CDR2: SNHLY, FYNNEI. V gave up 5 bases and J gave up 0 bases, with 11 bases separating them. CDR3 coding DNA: TGTGCCAGCAGTCCCGATGGGGTTAGCAATCAGCCCCAGCATTTT. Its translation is CASSPDGVSNQPQHF.